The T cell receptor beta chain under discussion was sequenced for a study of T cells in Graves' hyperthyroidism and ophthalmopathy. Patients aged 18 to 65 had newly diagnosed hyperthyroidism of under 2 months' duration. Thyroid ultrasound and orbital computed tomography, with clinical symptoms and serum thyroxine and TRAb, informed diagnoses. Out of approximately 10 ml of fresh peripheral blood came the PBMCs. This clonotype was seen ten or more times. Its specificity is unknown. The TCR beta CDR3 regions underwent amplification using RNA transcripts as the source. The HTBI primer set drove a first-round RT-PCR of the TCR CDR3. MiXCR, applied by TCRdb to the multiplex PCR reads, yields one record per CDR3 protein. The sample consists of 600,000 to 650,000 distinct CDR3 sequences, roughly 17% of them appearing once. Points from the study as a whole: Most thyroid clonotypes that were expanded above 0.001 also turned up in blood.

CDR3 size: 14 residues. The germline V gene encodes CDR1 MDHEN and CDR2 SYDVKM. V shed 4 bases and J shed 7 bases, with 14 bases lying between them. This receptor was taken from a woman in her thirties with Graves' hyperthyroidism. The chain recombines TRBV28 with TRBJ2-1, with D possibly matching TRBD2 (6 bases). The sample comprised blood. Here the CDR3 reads CASSSGGGRNEQFF. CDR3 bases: TGTGCCAGCAGTTCCGGAGGAGGGCGGAATGAGCAGTTCTTC.